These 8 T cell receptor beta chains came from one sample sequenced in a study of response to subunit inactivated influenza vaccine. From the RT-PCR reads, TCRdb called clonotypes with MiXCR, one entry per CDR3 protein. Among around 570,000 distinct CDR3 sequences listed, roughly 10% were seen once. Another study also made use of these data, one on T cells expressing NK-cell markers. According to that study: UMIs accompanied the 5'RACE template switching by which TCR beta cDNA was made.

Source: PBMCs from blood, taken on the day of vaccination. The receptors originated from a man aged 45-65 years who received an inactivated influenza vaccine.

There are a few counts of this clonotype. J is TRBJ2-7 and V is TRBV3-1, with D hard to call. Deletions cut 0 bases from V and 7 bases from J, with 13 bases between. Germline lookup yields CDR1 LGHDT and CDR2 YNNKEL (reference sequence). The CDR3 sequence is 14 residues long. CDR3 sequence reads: CASSQEWGTGEQYF. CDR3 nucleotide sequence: TGTGCCAGCAGCCAAGAATGGGGAACGGGTGAGCAGTACTTC.

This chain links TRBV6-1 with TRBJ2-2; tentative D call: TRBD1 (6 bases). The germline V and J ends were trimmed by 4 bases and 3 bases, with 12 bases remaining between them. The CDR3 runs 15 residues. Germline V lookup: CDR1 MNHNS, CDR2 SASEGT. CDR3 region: CASSAGQTYTGELFF. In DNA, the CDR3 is TGTGCCAGCAGTGCTGGACAGACTTACACCGGGGAGCTGTTTTTT.

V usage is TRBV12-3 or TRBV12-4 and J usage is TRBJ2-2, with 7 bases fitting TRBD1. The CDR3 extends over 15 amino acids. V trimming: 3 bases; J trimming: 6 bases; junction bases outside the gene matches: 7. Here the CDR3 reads CASSFRDRGPGELFF. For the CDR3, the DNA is TGTGCCAGCAGTTTTAGGGACAGAGGCCCCGGGGAGCTGTTTTTT.

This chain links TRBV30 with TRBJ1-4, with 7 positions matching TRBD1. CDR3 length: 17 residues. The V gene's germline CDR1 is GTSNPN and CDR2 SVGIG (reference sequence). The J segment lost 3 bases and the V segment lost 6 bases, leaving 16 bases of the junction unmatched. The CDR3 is CACLLYRGNRANEKLFF. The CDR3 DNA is TGTGCCTGCTTACTCTACAGGGGAAATCGAGCTAATGAAAAACTGTTTTTT.

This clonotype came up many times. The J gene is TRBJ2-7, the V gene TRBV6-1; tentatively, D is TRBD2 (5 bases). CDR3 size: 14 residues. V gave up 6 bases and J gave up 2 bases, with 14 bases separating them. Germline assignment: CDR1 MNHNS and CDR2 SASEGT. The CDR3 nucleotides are TGTGCCAGCAGCCTAACAGAGGGCCCCTACGAGCAGTACTTC. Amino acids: CASSLTEGPYEQYF.

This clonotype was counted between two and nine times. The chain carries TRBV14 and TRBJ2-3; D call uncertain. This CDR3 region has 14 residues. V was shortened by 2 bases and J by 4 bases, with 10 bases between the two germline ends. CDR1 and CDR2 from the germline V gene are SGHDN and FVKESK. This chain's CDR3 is CASSQYVGPDTQYF. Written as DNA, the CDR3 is TGTGCCAGCAGCCAATATGTAGGGCCAGATACGCAGTATTTT.

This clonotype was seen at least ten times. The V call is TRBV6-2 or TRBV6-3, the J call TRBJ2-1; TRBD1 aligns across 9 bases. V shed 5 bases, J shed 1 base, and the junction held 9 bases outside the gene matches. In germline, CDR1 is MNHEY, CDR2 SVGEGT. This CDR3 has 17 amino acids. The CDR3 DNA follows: TGTGCCAGCAGTAGAGGAACGGGACAGGGTTCCTACAATGAGCAGTTCTTC. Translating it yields CASSRGTGQGSYNEQFF.

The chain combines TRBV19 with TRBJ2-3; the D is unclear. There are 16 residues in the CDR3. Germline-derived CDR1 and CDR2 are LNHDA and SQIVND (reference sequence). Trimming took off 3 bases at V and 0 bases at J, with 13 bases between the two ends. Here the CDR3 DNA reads TGTGCCAGTAGTATCCGAGTTAATCCTAGCACAGATACGCAGTATTTT. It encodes CASSIRVNPSTDTQYF.